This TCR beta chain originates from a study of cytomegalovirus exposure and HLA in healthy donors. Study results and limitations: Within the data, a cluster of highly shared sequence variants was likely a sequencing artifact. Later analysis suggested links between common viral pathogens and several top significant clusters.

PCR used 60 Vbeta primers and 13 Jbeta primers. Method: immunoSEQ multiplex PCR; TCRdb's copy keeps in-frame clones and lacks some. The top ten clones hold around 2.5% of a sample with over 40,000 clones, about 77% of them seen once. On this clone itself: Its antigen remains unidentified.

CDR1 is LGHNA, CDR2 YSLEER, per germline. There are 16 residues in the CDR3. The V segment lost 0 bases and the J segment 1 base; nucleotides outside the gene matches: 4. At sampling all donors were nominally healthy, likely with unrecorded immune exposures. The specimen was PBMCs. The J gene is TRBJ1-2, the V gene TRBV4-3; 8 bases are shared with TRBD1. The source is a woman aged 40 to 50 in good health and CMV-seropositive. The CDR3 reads CASSQDRRGLNYGYTF. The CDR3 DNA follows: TGCGCCAGCAGCCAAGATCGCAGGGGGCTTAACTATGGCTACACCTTC.